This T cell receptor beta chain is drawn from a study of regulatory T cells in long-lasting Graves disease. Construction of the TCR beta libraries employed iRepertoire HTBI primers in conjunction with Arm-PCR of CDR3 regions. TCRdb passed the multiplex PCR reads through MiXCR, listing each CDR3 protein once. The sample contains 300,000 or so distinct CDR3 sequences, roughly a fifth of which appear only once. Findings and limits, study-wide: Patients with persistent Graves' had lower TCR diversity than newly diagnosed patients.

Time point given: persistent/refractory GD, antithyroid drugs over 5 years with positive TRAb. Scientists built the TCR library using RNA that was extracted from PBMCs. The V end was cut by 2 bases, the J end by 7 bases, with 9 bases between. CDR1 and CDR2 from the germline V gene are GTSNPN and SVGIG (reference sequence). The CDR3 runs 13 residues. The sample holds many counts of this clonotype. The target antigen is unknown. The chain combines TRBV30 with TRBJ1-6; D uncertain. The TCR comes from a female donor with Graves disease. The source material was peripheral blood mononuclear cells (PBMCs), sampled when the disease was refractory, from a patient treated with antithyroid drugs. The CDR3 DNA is TGTGCCTGGAGTCGGGAGATGAATTCACCCCTCCACTTT. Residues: CAWSREMNSPLHF.